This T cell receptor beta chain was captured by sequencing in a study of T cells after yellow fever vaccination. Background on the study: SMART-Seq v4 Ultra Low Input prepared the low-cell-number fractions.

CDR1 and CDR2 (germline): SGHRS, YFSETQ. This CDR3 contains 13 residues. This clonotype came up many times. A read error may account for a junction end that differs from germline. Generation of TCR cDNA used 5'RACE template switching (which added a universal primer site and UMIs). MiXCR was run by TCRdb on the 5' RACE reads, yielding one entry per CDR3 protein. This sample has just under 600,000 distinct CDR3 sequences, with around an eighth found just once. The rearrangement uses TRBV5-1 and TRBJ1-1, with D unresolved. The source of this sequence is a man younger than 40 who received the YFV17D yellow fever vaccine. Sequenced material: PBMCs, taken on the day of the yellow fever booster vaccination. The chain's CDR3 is CASSLTVNTEAFF. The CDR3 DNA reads TGTGCCAGCAGCTTAACAGTGAACACTGAAGCTTTCTTT.